The 25 T cell receptor beta chains listed next were all sequenced from one sample in a study of molecular identifiers for immune sequencing clone quantification. MiXCR, run by TCRdb on the PCR reads, gives a single entry per CDR3 protein. Of tens of thousands of distinct CDR3 sequences in the sample, around 18% were seen once. The specimen was naive CD8+ T cells from blood, with Jurkat cell RNA spiked in. Subset defined: FACS-sorted CD8+CD4-CCR7+CD45RA+ naive T cells. The receptors here all came from a human donor in good health. Some libraries in this study had Jurkat cell RNA spiked in.

The genes are TRBV12-3 or TRBV12-4 and TRBJ2-7; perhaps D is TRBD1 or TRBD2 (6 bases each). CDR3 length: 13 amino acids. Trimming shortened V by 5 bases and J by 3 bases, and 11 bases separated the two germline ends. In DNA, the CDR3 is TGTGCCAGCAGTACCGAGGGGGGCTACGAGCAGTACTTC. It specifies CASSTEGGYEQYF.

This clonotype was seen more than once but under ten times. This chain connects TRBV7-9 to TRBJ2-7; 8 bases align to TRBD2. The V gene's germline CDR1 is SEHNR and CDR2 FQNEAQ (reference sequence). V shed 2 bases, J shed 2 bases, and the junction held 11 bases outside the gene matches. This CDR3 has 17 amino acids. The CDR3 sequence: CASSLTGGRPSPYEQYF. The CDR3 DNA sequence: TGTGCCAGCAGCTTAACTGGCGGGAGGCCAAGCCCCTACGAGCAGTACTTC.

This clonotype has only one observation. A much larger clone lies a single base off, so this may be a read error. This chain joins TRBV12-3 or TRBV12-4 and TRBJ1-6; no clear D. The CDR3 covers 14 residues. V gave up 8 bases and J gave up 11 bases, with 19 bases separating them. Here the CDR3 DNA reads TGTGCCAGCCGTCAGGAGCTTTGGAATCCACCCCTCCACTTT. As protein: CASRQELWNPPLHF.

This clonotype was seen ten or more times. The genes are TRBV9 and TRBJ2-4; D uncertain. The ends were cut back, 1 base at V and 2 bases at J, with 4 bases in the middle. Germline-derived CDR1 and CDR2 are SGDLS and YYNGEE. The CDR3 spans 13 residues. The DNA of the CDR3 is TGTGCCAGCAGCGTACCGCCCAAAAACATTCAGTACTTC. This translates into CASSVPPKNIQYF.

This clonotype has at least ten counts. This sequence joins TRBV2 and TRBJ1-1; TRBD1 aligns across 8 bases. V was clipped by 2 bases and J by 1 base; unmatched bases: 12. The CDR3 consists of 18 residues. Germline assignment: CDR1 SNHLY and CDR2 FYNNEI. The CDR3 reads CASSEWVIQGAQNTEAFF. CDR3 sequence (DNA): TGTGCCAGCAGTGAATGGGTGATTCAGGGGGCACAGAACACTGAAGCTTTCTTT. Full variable domain (remainder filled in from reference TRBV2 and TRBJ1-1): EPEVTQTPSHQVTQMGQEVILRCVPISNHLYFYWYRQILGQKVEFLVSFYNNEISEKSEIFDDQFSVERPDGSNFTLKIRSTKLEDSAMYFCASSEWVIQGAQNTEAFFGQGTRLTVV.

This clonotype has a single count. Its ends do not fully match the called genes, so a read error is possible. This rearrangement joins TRBV10-3 to TRBJ2-7; D remains unclear. The CDR3 length is 15 residues. Per the germline V gene, CDR1 is ENHRY and CDR2 is SYGVKD. The CDR3 DNA sequence: TGTGCCGCGGCTCGGACCGCGGAGTTGGGTTACGAGCAGTGCTTC. Translation gives CAAARTAELGYEQCF.

This clonotype was seen ten or more times. V gene TRBV6-4 combines with J gene TRBJ1-1; a weak D match, TRBD1 (5 bases). V was cut by 7 bases and J by 4 bases, with 10 bases left in between. Germline-derived CDR1 and CDR2 are MRHNA and SNTAGT. The CDR3 runs to 12 residues. The CDR3 spells CASNRQSTEAFF. The CDR3 DNA sequence: TGTGCCAGCAACCGACAGTCCACTGAAGCTTTCTTT.

This clonotype appeared many times. V usage is TRBV10-3 and J usage is TRBJ2-5; 10 nucleotides line up with TRBD1. This CDR3 spans 14 amino acids. V was pared by 5 bases and J by 4 bases, with 4 bases of the junction left unmatched. Per germline, CDR1 ENHRY and CDR2 SYGVKD. The CDR3 here is CAISLDRGRETQYF. In nucleotides, the CDR3 is TGTGCCATCAGTCTCGACAGGGGGCGAGAGACCCAGTACTTC.

Points on this clonotype: One base away lies a much larger clone, so this may be a sequencing read error. The rearrangement uses TRBV12-3 or TRBV12-4 and TRBJ2-3, with 8 bases lining up with TRBD1. V dropped 6 bases and J dropped 3; count of bases not matched to a gene: 8. The CDR3 runs to 15 residues. The chain's CDR3 is CASSRQGALTDTQYF. CDR3 DNA: TGTGCCAGCAGCCGCCAGGGGGCACTTACAGATACGCAGTATTTT.

This clonotype has at least ten counts. The chain is built from TRBV11-2 and TRBJ1-1; TRBD1 is a possible D gene (5 bases). Trimming stripped 3 bases from V and 6 bases from J, with 20 bases between. The CDR3 consists of 16 residues. Germline CDR1 reads SGHAT; CDR2 reads FQNNGV. CDR3 loop: CASSFSGDGPRAEAFF. The CDR3 DNA reads as TGTGCCAGCAGCTTTTCGGGGGATGGCCCTAGGGCTGAAGCTTTCTTT.

This clonotype appeared many times. The CDR3 protein is CATSDLWIRDAEGETQYF. CDR3 DNA sequence: TGTGCCACCAGTGATTTGTGGATCCGGGACGCTGAGGGGGAGACCCAGTACTTC. This rearrangement joins TRBV24-1 to TRBJ2-5; D may be TRBD1 or TRBD2 (5 bases each). The germline V and J ends were trimmed by 0 bases and 5 bases, with 21 bases remaining between them. Germline lookup yields CDR1 KGHDR and CDR2 SFDVKD. There are 18 residues in the CDR3.

The chain carries TRBV5-7 and TRBJ2-7; maybe TRBD1 (6 bases). TRBV5-7 is an open reading frame whose function is uncertain. V gave up 4 bases and J gave up 1 base, with 12 bases separating them. The CDR3 spans 14 residues. CDR3 loop: CASSPTQGSYEQYF. In DNA, the CDR3 is TGTGCCAGCAGCCCCACACAGGGTTCCTACGAGCAGTACTTC.

This clonotype was detected ten times or more. The rearrangement joins TRBV7-9 to TRBJ2-7; D is unresolved. CDR3 length: 14 residues. CDR1 is SEHNR, CDR2 FQNEAQ, per germline (reference sequence). V lost 3 bases, J lost 2 bases, and 11 bases lay in between. CDR3 in DNA: TGTGCCAGCAGCTTGACATCGAGCGCCTACGAGCAGTACTTC. Its translation is CASSLTSSAYEQYF.

This clonotype was seen many times. This sequence joins TRBV6-2 or TRBV6-3 and TRBJ2-7; a possible D gene is TRBD1 (5 bases). The CDR3 totals 14 residues. Germline lookup yields CDR1 MNHEY and CDR2 SVGEGT. Trimming took off 2 bases at V and 2 bases at J, with 10 bases between the two ends. The CDR3 loop reads CASSYPDKTYEQYF. CDR3 coding DNA: TGTGCCAGCAGTTACCCGGACAAAACCTACGAGCAGTACTTC.

This clonotype was picked up many times. The chain carries TRBV11-2 and TRBJ2-1; D is undetermined. Trimming stripped 0 bases from V and 0 bases from J, with 9 bases between. The CDR3 has 16 amino acids. Germline V gene lookup returns CDR1 SGHAT and CDR2 FQNNGV. The CDR3 nucleotides read TGTGCCAGCAGCTTAGACCTCGGGCTCTCCTACAATGAGCAGTTCTTC. This translates into CASSLDLGLSYNEQFF. The full variable domain, in which reference TRBV11-2 and TRBJ2-1 provide the parts outside the CDR3, is EAGVAQSPRYKIIEKRQSVAFWCNPISGHATLYWYQQILGQGPKLLIQFQNNGVVDDSQLPKDRFSAERLKGVDSTLKIQPAKLEDSAVYLCASSLDLGLSYNEQFFGPGTRLTVL.

The sample holds many counts of this clonotype. The chain carries TRBV4-2 and TRBJ1-2, with a tentative D call TRBD1 (6 bases). The CDR3 is 17 residues long. V lost 0 bases and J 5 bases, leaving 19 bases between the germline ends. The germline V gene has CDR1 LGHNA and CDR2 YNFKEQ. CDR3 sequence reads: CASSQEGRDIRVYGYTF. In DNA form, the CDR3 reads TGTGCCAGCAGCCAAGAGGGTAGGGACATCCGAGTTTATGGCTACACCTTC.

As regards this clonotype: It may be a read error: a sequence one base away is much more abundant. The J gene is TRBJ2-2, the V gene TRBV9; 7 bases align to TRBD1. CDR1 SGDLS and CDR2 YYNGEE come from the germline V gene. This CDR3 is 15 amino acids long. CDR3 protein: CVSSWGQSNTGELFF. In nucleotides, the CDR3 is TGTGTCAGCAGCTGGGGACAGTCGAACACCGGGGAGCTGTTTTTT.

V is TRBV21-1 and J is TRBJ2-7; the D call TRBD2 from the table was never checked on the DNA. TRBV21-1 is a known pseudogene. There are 14 residues in the CDR3. CDR3 loop: CASSKGGLSYEQYF. DNA of the CDR3: TGTGCCAGCAGCAAAGGGGGACTCAGCTACGAGCAGTACTTC.

This clonotype came up many times. The V call is TRBV11-3, the J call TRBJ1-4; D remains unclear. The CDR3 loop spans 12 amino acids. Germline V gene data show CDR1 as SGHNT and CDR2 as YENEEA. Trimming cost V 3 bases and J 6 bases, with 5 bases left between them. The CDR3 region is CASSFSYEKLFF. The CDR3 nucleotides read TGTGCCAGCAGCTTTTCCTATGAAAAACTGTTTTTT. The whole variable domain, filled in from reference TRBV11-3 and TRBJ1-4, reads EAGVVQSPRYKIIEKKQPVAFWCNPISGHNTLYWYLQNLGQGPELLIRYENEEAVDDSQLPKDRFSAERLKGVDSTLKIQPAELGDSAVYLCASSFSYEKLFFGSGTQLSVL.

This clonotype was seen at least ten times. J is TRBJ2-1 and V is TRBV19; 9 nucleotides agree with TRBD1. V dropped 4 bases and J dropped 8; count of bases not matched to a gene: 9. Per germline, CDR1 LNHDA and CDR2 SQIVND (reference sequence). There are 15 residues in the CDR3. The CDR3 here is CASSNWTGAPDEQFF. In DNA form, the CDR3 reads TGTGCCAGTAGTAACTGGACAGGGGCTCCCGATGAGCAGTTCTTC.

This sequence joins TRBV24-1 and TRBJ2-5; D remains unclear. Germline assignment: CDR1 KGHDR and CDR2 SFDVKD. The CDR3 extends over 11 amino acids. V lost 2 bases and J lost 10, with 7 bases in between. CDR3 sequence (DNA): TGTGCCACCAGTGATTGGGCATTCCAGTACTTC. It translates to CATSDWAFQYF.

This clonotype has at least ten counts. The rearrangement joins TRBV7-6 to TRBJ2-5; TRBD2 agrees at 10 bases. This CDR3 region has 17 residues. Germline values: CDR1 SGHVS, CDR2 FNYEAQ. V trimming: 5 bases; J trimming: 5 bases; junction bases outside the gene matches: 14. The CDR3 spells CASSAPTSGNPLETQYF. CDR3 in DNA: TGTGCCAGCAGCGCGCCAACTAGCGGGAACCCCCTTGAGACCCAGTACTTC.

The chain recombines TRBV28 with TRBJ1-1; TRBD1 aligns across 7 bases. This CDR3 has 17 residues. Germline CDR1 MDHEN, CDR2 SYDVKM. Losses at the gene ends were 6 bases for V and 0 bases for J; bases not matched to a gene: 13. CDR3 loop: CASRLGTDWLMNTEAFF. The CDR3 bases are TGTGCCAGCAGACTAGGGACAGACTGGCTTATGAACACTGAAGCTTTCTTT.

V and J are TRBV29-1 and TRBJ1-1, with D perhaps TRBD1 (5 bases). V was trimmed by 7 bases and J by 1 base, leaving 13 bases between them. The CDR3 has 13 residues. CDR1 is SQVTM, CDR2 ANQGSEA, per germline. The CDR3: CSGLGGENTEAFF. CDR3 bases: TGCAGCGGTCTCGGGGGAGAGAACACTGAAGCTTTCTTT.

This clonotype appeared many times. This chain connects TRBV6-1 to TRBJ2-7; the D gene is possibly TRBD2 (6 bases). V lost 4 bases to trimming and J lost 2 bases, with 12 bases between them. Germline loops: CDR1 MNHNS, CDR2 SASEGT. This CDR3 region has 14 residues. The CDR3 sequence is CASSVEGTTYEQYF. Here the CDR3 DNA reads TGTGCCAGCAGTGTGGAGGGTACGACCTACGAGCAGTACTTC.